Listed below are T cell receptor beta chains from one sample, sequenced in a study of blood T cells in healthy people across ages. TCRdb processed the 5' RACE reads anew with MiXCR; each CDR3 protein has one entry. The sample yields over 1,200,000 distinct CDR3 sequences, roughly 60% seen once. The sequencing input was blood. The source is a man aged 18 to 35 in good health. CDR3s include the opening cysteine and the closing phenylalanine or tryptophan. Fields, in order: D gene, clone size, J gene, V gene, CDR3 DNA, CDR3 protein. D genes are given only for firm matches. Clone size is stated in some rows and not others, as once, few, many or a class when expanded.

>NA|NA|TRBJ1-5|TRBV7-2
TGTGCCAGCAGCTTAACGAGGGGCAATCAGCCCCAGCATTTT
CASSLTRGNQPQHF
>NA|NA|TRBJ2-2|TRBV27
TGTGCCAGCTTCGGCGGCCATATGTTCGCGAACACCGGGGAGCTGTTTTTT
CASFGGHMFANTGELFF
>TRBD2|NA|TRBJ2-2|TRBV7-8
TGTGCCAGCAGCTTAGAGGGACTAGCGGGAGCAGCTACCGGGGAGCTGTTTTTT
CASSLEGLAGAATGELFF
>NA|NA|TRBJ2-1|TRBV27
TGTGCCAGCAGCGGGGCCTCCTACAATGAGCAGTTCTTC
CASSGASYNEQFF
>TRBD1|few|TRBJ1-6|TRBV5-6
TGTGCCAGCAGCCCCACCGGGACAGCTAATTCACCCCTCCACTTT
CASSPTGTANSPLHF
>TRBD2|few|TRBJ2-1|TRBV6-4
TGTGCCAGCAGTGAGGTAGCGGGGGAGCTCAATGAGCAGTTCTTC
CASSEVAGELNEQFF
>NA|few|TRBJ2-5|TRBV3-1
TGTGCCAGCAGCCAAAGACGACAGGAAGAGACCCAGTACTTC
CASSQRRQEETQYF
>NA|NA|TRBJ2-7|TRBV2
TGTGCCAGCATCCCCCAACTCCCCTACGAGCAGTACTTC
CASIPQLPYEQYF
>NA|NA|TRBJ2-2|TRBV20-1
TGCAGTGCTAGGGACATCAACACCGGGGAGCTGTTTTTT
CSARDINTGELFF
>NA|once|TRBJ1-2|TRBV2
TGTGCCAGCAGTGAGGGCAGGGGAGGCTACACCTTC
CASSEGRGGYTF
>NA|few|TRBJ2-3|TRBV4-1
TGCGCCAGCAGCCCTACCCGGGACAATGAGAATCCGACAGATACGCAGTATTTT
CASSPTRDNENPTDTQYF
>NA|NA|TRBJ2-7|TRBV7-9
TGTGCCAGCAGCTTAGCATCGGGATTCGAGCAGTACTTC
CASSLASGFEQYF
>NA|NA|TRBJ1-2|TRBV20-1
TGCAGTGCTAGCCAGCCCTATGGCTACACCTTC
CSASQPYGYTF
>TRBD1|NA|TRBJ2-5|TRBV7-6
TGTGCCAGCAGCGCCCCCGGGACAGAAGAGACCCAGTACTTC
CASSAPGTEETQYF
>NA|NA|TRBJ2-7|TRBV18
TGTGCCAGCTCACCACCGCGAGGGAGTTCAGGTAGATCCTACGAGCAGTACTTC
CASSPPRGSSGRSYEQYF
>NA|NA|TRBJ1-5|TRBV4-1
TGCGCCAGCAGTCGCAAAACAGGATTATGGGAGCCCCAGCATTTT
CASSRKTGLWEPQHF
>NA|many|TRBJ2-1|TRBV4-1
TGCGCCAGCAGCCAAGATACGGCCGGTGGTCCCTACAATGAGCAGTTCTTC
CASSQDTAGGPYNEQFF
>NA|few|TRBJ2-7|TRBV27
TGTGCCAGCAGTCTCTACCCCGGGGCAAACTACGAGCAGTACTTC
CASSLYPGANYEQYF
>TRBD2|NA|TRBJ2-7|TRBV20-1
TGCAGTGCTAGCGGTGGCGGGAGGAGGTCCTACGAGCAGTACTTC
CSASGGGRRSYEQYF
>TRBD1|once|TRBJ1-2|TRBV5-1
TGCGCCAGCAGCTCCTCCCCGGGACAGGGACACGGCTACACCTTC
CASSSSPGQGHGYTF
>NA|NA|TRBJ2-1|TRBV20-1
TGCAGTGCTAGAGCGAGCGGGTCTGGGGATGAGCAGTTCTTC
CSARASGSGDEQFF
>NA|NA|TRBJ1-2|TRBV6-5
TGTGCCAGCAGTTACTCGAGCCCCATAGCTAACTATGGCTACACCTTC
CASSYSSPIANYGYTF
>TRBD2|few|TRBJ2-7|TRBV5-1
TGCGCCAGCAGCTTGGTAAGGGACTACACCTACGAGCAGTACTTC
CASSLVRDYTYEQYF
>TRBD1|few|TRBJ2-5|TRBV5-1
TGCGCCAGCAGCCTTGTAGGACAGGTACAACAAGAGACCCAGTACTTC
CASSLVGQVQQETQYF
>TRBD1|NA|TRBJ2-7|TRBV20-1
TGCAGTGCTAGAACGGGGCAGGGGGCCTCCTACGAGCAGTACTTC
CSARTGQGASYEQYF
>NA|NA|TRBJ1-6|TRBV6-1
TGTGCCAGCAGTGATCCGGGACCCAGAGGCTCACCCCTCCACTTT
CASSDPGPRGSPLHF